The 24 T cell receptor beta chains below were found in one sample sequenced in a study of cytomegalovirus exposure and HLA in healthy donors. Both 60 Vbeta primers and 13 Jbeta primers went into the PCR. Sequencing used immunoSEQ multiplex PCR; TCRdb keeps in-frame clones, though not all of them. The sample lists around 91,000 clones, roughly 78% occurring once. The sequenced sample was PBMCs. These receptors were taken from a male donor in good health and CMV-seropositive.

The chain joins TRBV9 to TRBJ2-7, with 8 bases fitting TRBD1. The trim removed 0 bases at V and 3 bases at J, leaving 2 bases unmatched. The CDR3 is 14 residues long. The V gene's germline CDR1 is SGDLS and CDR2 YYNGEE. Here the CDR3 reads CASSVGDRNYEQYF. The CDR3 DNA is TGTGCCAGCAGCGTAGGGGACAGGAACTACGAGCAGTACTTC.

The chain couples TRBV19 to TRBJ2-7; TRBD2 matches at 11 bases. Trimming cost V 3 bases and J 3 bases; bases outside gene matches: 1. The CDR3 spans 14 residues. Germline CDR1 reads LNHDA; CDR2 reads SQIVND (reference sequence). The CDR3, as DNA: TGTGCCAGTAGTATCGGGACTAGCGGCTACGAGCAGTACTTC. Its translation: CASSIGTSGYEQYF.

As DNA, the CDR3 is TGTGCCAGCAGTGCGAGGGATGGTGGCTACACCTTC. Amino acid sequence: CASSARDGGYTF. This sequence joins TRBV28 and TRBJ1-2; no definite D call. This CDR3 has 12 amino acids. Germline V CDR1 and CDR2: MDHEN, SYDVKM. V lost 5 bases, J lost 7 bases, and 11 bases lay in between.

This chain joins TRBV5-4 and TRBJ2-5, with D perhaps TRBD2 (5 bases). The V and J ends lost 3 bases and 5 bases respectively, with 14 bases between them. The CDR3 length is 14 residues. Germline V gene data show CDR1 as SGHNT and CDR2 as YYREEE (reference sequence). CDR3 in amino acids: CASSSRTGGETQYF. The CDR3 DNA sequence: TGTGCCAGCAGCTCCCGGACTGGCGGGGAGACCCAGTACTTC.

The chain recombines TRBV28 with TRBJ2-7; unclear D gene. Germline V gene lookup returns CDR1 MDHEN and CDR2 SYDVKM. CDR3 length: 18 residues. V lost 3 bases to trimming and J lost 2 bases, with 23 bases between them. CDR3 coding DNA: TGTGCCAGCAGTTTCCTCTTGCTTAGCAAGGAGCAAACCTACGAGCAGTACTTC. Translated: CASSFLLLSKEQTYEQYF.

CDR3 nucleotide sequence: TGTGCCAGCAGCGTGGGACAGGGGAACACTGAAGCTTTCTTT. This translates into CASSVGQGNTEAFF. The rearrangement joins TRBV7-9 to TRBJ1-1, with 9 bases identical to TRBD1. The CDR3 is 14 amino acids. V lost 5 bases to trimming and J lost 1 base; unmatched junction nucleotides: 2. Germline V gene data show CDR1 as SEHNR and CDR2 as FQNEAQ (reference sequence).

The chain couples TRBV6-1 to TRBJ1-5; TRBD1 agrees at 8 bases. This CDR3 is built from 12 residues. Germline V gene data show CDR1 as MNHNS and CDR2 as SASEGT. J lost 9 bases, V lost 11 bases, and 9 bases had no gene match. CDR3: CASGQGLRPQHF. CDR3 DNA sequence: TGTGCCTCCGGACAGGGCCTACGGCCCCAGCATTTT.

V is TRBV10-3 and J is TRBJ2-2, with TRBD2 identical over 12 bases. This CDR3 has 15 amino acids. With 6 bases clipped from V and 6 bases from J, the junction kept 5 bases outside the gene matches. The germline gives CDR1 ENHRY, CDR2 SYGVKD. CDR3 loop: CAIRPGLAGSGELFF. The CDR3 DNA reads TGTGCCATCAGGCCGGGACTAGCGGGCTCCGGGGAGCTGTTTTTT.

The rearrangement uses TRBV5-4 and TRBJ2-1; 8 positions agree with TRBD2. The CDR3 has 16 amino acids. V lost 2 bases and J lost 6; bases outside the gene matches: 10. Germline CDR1 reads SGHNT; CDR2 reads YYREEE (reference sequence). This CDR3 reads CASSFPSGGRFNEQFF. DNA of the CDR3: TGTGCCAGCAGCTTCCCGTCTGGCGGGAGGTTCAATGAGCAGTTCTTC.

J is TRBJ2-1 and V is TRBV5-4, with 9 bases matching TRBD2. V lost 4 bases and J lost 9; bases outside the gene matches: 17. Germline values: CDR1 SGHNT, CDR2 YYREEE (reference sequence). The CDR3 is 17 amino acids. The CDR3 DNA follows: TGTGCCAGCAGCCAATGGGATTTTATGGTAGCGGGAGCTGAGCAGTTCTTC. This sequence encodes CASSQWDFMVAGAEQFF.

The CDR3 sequence is CATRGGIYNEQFF. CDR3 in DNA: TGTGCCACCCGGGGCGGGATATACAATGAGCAGTTCTTC. The genes are TRBV19 and TRBJ2-1, with TRBD2 as a possible D gene (6 bases). Deletions cut 10 bases from V and 4 bases from J, with 14 bases between. Looked up from germline, CDR1 is LNHDA and CDR2 is SQIVND (reference sequence). The CDR3 loop spans 13 amino acids.

The V call is TRBV19, the J call TRBJ2-5; possible D gene TRBD1, 6 bases. This CDR3 is 16 amino acids long. Germline CDR1 and CDR2: LNHDA and SQIVND (reference sequence). Trimming took 5 bases from V and 1 from J, leaving 17 bases between them. CDR3 sequence (DNA): TGTGCCAGTAGTGTCACAGGGTTGGGGGCCCAAGAGACCCAGTACTTC. This encodes CASSVTGLGAQETQYF.

This clone has only a few counts. The chain combines TRBV7-8 with TRBJ2-4, with TRBD2 matching 12 bases. V shed 5 bases and J 2 bases; nucleotides not matched to a gene: 22. The germline CDR1 and CDR2 sequences are SGHVS and FQNEAQ. The CDR3 contains 22 residues. The chain's CDR3 is CASSPTWRASGGDRGTKNIQYF. CDR3 nucleotides: TGTGCCAGCAGCCCCACCTGGAGGGCTAGCGGGGGGGATAGGGGGACCAAAAACATTCAGTACTTC.

This clone has just a few counts. The chain carries TRBV9 and TRBJ2-5; 10 nucleotides line up with TRBD2. CDR3 length equals 17 residues. V gave up 2 bases and J gave up 3 bases; unmatched junction bases: 10. Germline assignment: CDR1 SGDLS and CDR2 YYNGEE. This CDR3 reads CASSVTIRTSGEETQYF. The CDR3 DNA is TGTGCCAGCAGCGTTACGATTAGGACTAGCGGAGAAGAGACCCAGTACTTC.

This rearrangement joins TRBV9 to TRBJ1-1; D is unclear. Trimming took 0 bases from V and 1 from J, leaving 10 bases between them. This CDR3 spans 15 amino acids. From germline, CDR1 is SGDLS and CDR2 YYNGEE. CDR3 amino acids: CASSVGSGWNTEAFF. DNA of the CDR3: TGTGCCAGCAGCGTAGGCTCAGGATGGAACACTGAAGCTTTCTTT.

This sequence joins TRBV6-5 and TRBJ2-1; 7 nucleotides agree with TRBD2. The CDR3 totals 16 residues. J was trimmed by 8 bases and V by 0 bases; bases with no gene match: 10. CDR1 is MNHEY and CDR2 is SVGAGI in the germline V gene. The CDR3 spells CASSYSGSGAGDEQFF. DNA for the CDR3: TGTGCCAGCAGTTACTCGGGATCGGGCGCGGGAGATGAGCAGTTCTTC.

This chain uses TRBV7-8 with TRBJ1-1; TRBD1 agrees at 7 bases. The junction had 6 bases not matched to a gene; V was cut back by 8 bases and J by 0 bases. Germline CDR1 SGHVS, CDR2 FQNEAQ. This CDR3 has 14 amino acids. CDR3: CASLGQRMNTEAFF. The CDR3 nucleotides read TGTGCCAGCTTGGGACAGAGGATGAACACTGAAGCTTTCTTT.

CDR3 nucleotides: TGTGCCAGCAGCGTAGGGGCTAGCGGGAGGGCCAATGCGGAGACCCAGTACTTC. Amino acid sequence: CASSVGASGRANAETQYF. This chain uses TRBV9 with TRBJ2-5, with 12 positions matching TRBD2. V lost 0 bases, J lost 5 bases, and 11 bases stayed unmatched. The CDR3 extends over 18 amino acids. Germline V lookup: CDR1 SGDLS, CDR2 YYNGEE.

This clone was picked up one time. The genes are TRBV7-2 and TRBJ2-2; D not resolved. Looked up from germline, CDR1 is SGHTA and CDR2 is FQGNSA. Between the trimmed V and J ends, which lost 4 bases and 1 base, there was a span of 10 bases. The CDR3 runs to 15 residues. CDR3: CASSSVPGNTGELFF. In DNA, the CDR3 is TGTGCCAGCAGCTCCGTCCCGGGGAACACCGGGGAGCTGTTTTTT.

The chain recombines TRBV5-1 with TRBJ2-3, with TRBD1 matching over 12 bases. This CDR3 has 16 amino acids. V lost 2 bases and J lost 7; bases outside the gene matches: 8. Looked up from germline, CDR1 is SGHRS and CDR2 is YFSETQ. CDR3 in DNA: TGCGCCAGCAGCTTCTCCGGGACAGGGGGCATGAATACGCAGTATTTT. Translation: CASSFSGTGGMNTQYF.

The V gene is TRBV7-8, the J gene TRBJ2-7; TRBD2 aligns across 7 bases. CDR3 length equals 17 residues. Germline lookup yields CDR1 SGHVS and CDR2 FQNEAQ. V trimming: 0 bases; J trimming: 2 bases; junction bases outside the gene matches: 10. The CDR3 DNA is TGTGCCAGCAGCTTAGCGCTTGGATCTAGCGGTACCTACGAGCAGTACTTC. Translated: CASSLALGSSGTYEQYF. The full variable domain, in which reference TRBV7-8 and TRBJ2-7 provide the parts outside the CDR3, is GAGVSQSPRYKVAKRGQDVALRCDPISGHVSLFWYQQALGQGPEFLTYFQNEAQLDKSGLPSDRFFAERPEGSVSTLKIQRTQQEDSAVYLCASSLALGSSGTYEQYFGPGTRLTVT.

Here the CDR3 reads CASSPAGETRETQYF. The CDR3 DNA reads as TGTGCCAGCAGCCCCGCAGGGGAGACTCGAGAGACCCAGTACTTC. This chain links TRBV7-9 with TRBJ2-5; D perhaps matches TRBD1 (6 bases). Germline CDR1 reads SEHNR; CDR2 reads FQNEAQ (reference sequence). This CDR3 is built from 15 residues. Trimming shortened V by 5 bases and J by 4 bases, and 17 bases separated the two germline ends.

This clone showed up just once. V is TRBV7-9 and J is TRBJ2-5; D gene uncertain. The CDR3 consists of 16 residues. Germline lookup yields CDR1 SEHNR and CDR2 FQNEAQ (reference sequence). V was shortened by 3 bases and J by 2 bases, with 16 bases between the two germline ends. This CDR3 is CASSLIGRPRQETQYF. DNA for the CDR3: TGTGCCAGCAGCTTGATTGGCAGGCCAAGACAAGAGACCCAGTACTTC.

The V gene is TRBV4-3, the J gene TRBJ1-6, with D hard to call. The germline V and J ends were trimmed by 0 bases and 0 bases, with 12 bases remaining between them. The germline V gene has CDR1 LGHNA and CDR2 YSLEER. CDR3 size: 18 residues. DNA for the CDR3: TGCGCCAGCAGCCAAGATGGGCCGCCAAGCTCCTATAATTCACCCCTCCACTTT. Protein: CASSQDGPPSSYNSPLHF.